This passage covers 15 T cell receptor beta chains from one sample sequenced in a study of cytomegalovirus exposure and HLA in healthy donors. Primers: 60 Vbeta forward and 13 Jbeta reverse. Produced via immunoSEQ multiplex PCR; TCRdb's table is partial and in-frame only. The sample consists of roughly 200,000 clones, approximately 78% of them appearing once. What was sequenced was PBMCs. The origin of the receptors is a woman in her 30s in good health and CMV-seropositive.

The CDR3, as DNA: TGTGCCAGCAGAAGGGACAGGGGGCCAGGGTACACCTTC. It is translated as CASRRDRGPGYTF. This chain links TRBV2 with TRBJ1-2, with 12 bases that match TRBD1. Germline values: CDR1 SNHLY, CDR2 FYNNEI. Trimming at V came to 6 bases and at J to 11 bases, leaving 7 bases not matched to a gene. This CDR3 region has 13 residues.

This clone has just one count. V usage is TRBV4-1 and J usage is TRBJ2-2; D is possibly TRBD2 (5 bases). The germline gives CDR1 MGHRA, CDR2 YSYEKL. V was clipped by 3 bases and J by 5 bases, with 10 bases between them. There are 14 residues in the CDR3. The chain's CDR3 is CASSHDGLTGELFF. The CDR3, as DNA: TGCGCCAGCAGCCATGACGGACTGACCGGGGAGCTGTTTTTT.

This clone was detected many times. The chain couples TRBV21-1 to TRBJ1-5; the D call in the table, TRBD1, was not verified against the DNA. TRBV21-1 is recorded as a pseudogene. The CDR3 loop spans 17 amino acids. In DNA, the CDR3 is TGTGCCAGCAGCAAAAGGGCACAGGGGTATAGCAATCAGCCCCAGCATTTT. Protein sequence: CASSKRAQGYSNQPQHF.

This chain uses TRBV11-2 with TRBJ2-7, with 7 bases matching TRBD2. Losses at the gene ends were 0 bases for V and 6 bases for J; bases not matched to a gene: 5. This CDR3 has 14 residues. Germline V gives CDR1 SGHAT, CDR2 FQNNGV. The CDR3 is CASSLERLAAEQYF. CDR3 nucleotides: TGTGCCAGCAGCTTAGAGCGGCTAGCGGCCGAGCAGTACTTC.

The CDR3 bases are TGTGCCAGCAGTGACGATCTAGCGGGACGCACAGATACGCAGTATTTT. Its protein is CASSDDLAGRTDTQYF. V gene TRBV25-1 combines with J gene TRBJ2-3; TRBD2 aligns across 9 bases. V gave up 3 bases and J gave up 1 base; unmatched junction bases: 5. The CDR3 has 16 residues. From germline, CDR1 is MGHDK and CDR2 SYGVNS.

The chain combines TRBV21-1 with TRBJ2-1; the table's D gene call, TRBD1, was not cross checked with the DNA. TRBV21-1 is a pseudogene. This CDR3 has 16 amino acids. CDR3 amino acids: CASSKSTGGAYNEQFF. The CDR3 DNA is TGTGCCAGCAGCAAATCGACAGGGGGCGCCTACAATGAGCAGTTCTTC.

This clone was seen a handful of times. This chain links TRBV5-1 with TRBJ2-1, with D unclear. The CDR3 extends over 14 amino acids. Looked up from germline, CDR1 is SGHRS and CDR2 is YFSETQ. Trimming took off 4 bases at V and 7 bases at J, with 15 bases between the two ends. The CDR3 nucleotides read TGCGCCAGCAGCCTCCCCGCCGTCGGTAATGAGCAGTTCTTC. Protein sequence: CASSLPAVGNEQFF.

This chain's CDR3 is CASSTNGGVSPLHF. CDR3 DNA: TGTGCCAGCAGTACCAACGGGGGGGTCTCACCCCTCCACTTT. The J gene is TRBJ1-6, the V gene TRBV6-6; perhaps TRBD1 as D (5 bases). The CDR3 is made up of 14 amino acids. Trimming stripped 5 bases from V and 10 bases from J, with 15 bases between. CDR1 and CDR2 from the germline V gene are MNHNY and SVGAGI (reference sequence).

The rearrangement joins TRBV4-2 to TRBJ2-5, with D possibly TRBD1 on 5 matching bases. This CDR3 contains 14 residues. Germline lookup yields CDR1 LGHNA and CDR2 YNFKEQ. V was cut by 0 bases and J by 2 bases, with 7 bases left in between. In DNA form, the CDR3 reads TGTGCCAGCAGCCAAGAGTGGACACAAGAGACCCAGTACTTC. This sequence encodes CASSQEWTQETQYF.

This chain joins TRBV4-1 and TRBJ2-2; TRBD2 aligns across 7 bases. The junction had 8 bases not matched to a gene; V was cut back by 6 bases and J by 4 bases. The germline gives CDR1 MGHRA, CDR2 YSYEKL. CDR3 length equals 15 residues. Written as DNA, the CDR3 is TGCGCCAGCAGACCGAGCGGGGCCTTCACCGGGGAGCTGTTTTTT. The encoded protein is CASRPSGAFTGELFF.

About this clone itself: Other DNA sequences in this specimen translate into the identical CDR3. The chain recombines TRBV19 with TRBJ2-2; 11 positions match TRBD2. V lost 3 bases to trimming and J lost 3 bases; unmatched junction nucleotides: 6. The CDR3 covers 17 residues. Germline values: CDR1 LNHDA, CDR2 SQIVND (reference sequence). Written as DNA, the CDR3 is TGTGCCAGTAGTATGGGGTCTAGCGGGAGGTACACCGGGGAGCTGTTTTTT. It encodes CASSMGSSGRYTGELFF.

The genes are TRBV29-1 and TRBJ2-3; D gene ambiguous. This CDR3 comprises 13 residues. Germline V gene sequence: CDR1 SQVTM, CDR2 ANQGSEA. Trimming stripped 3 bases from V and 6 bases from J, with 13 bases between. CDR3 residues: CSVDSTARDTQYF. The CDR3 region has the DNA TGCAGCGTTGATTCTACCGCTCGGGATACGCAGTATTTT.

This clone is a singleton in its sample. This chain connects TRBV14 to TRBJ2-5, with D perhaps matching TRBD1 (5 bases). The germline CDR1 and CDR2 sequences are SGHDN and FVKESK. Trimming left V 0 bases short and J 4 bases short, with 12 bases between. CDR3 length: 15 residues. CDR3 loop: CASSQDGQLLETQYF. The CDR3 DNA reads TGTGCCAGCAGCCAAGATGGACAATTACTAGAGACCCAGTACTTC.

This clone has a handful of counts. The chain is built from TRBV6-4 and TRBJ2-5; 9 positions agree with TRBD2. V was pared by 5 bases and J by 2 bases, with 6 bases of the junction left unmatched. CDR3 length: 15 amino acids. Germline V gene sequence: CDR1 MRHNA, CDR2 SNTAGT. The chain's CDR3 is CASSPVAGEQETQYF. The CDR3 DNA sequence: TGTGCCAGCAGTCCCGTAGCGGGAGAACAAGAGACCCAGTACTTC.

CDR3 nucleotides: TGCGCCAGCAGCCCCGGGACAGGGGGTTACAATGAGCAGTTCTTC. Protein: CASSPGTGGYNEQFF. V usage is TRBV4-3 and J usage is TRBJ2-1, with 11 bases fitting TRBD1. Germline V lookup: CDR1 LGHNA, CDR2 YSLEER. This CDR3 spans 15 amino acids. V lost 4 bases to trimming and J lost 4 bases; unmatched junction nucleotides: 3.